A selection of T cell receptor beta chains follows, all from one sample in a study of CDR3 diversity in severe acne. TCRdb fed the PCR reads into MiXCR, producing one record per CDR3 protein. The data hold about 85,000 distinct CDR3 sequences, with around 50% observed a single time. Sequencing used blood. The source is a male donor in good health, serving as a control. The CDR3 runs from the conserved cysteine through the conserved F or W. A D gene is named only where the DNA matches it firmly. Clone size, where shown, is once, few, many, or a class for clones that have expanded.

j_call	clone_size	d_call	v_call	cdr3_nt	cdr3_aa
TRBJ2-1	-	-	TRBV7-2	TGTGCCAGCAGCTTCCCGCGTGATGGGACCTCCTACAATGAGCAGTTCTTC	CASSFPRDGTSYNEQFF
TRBJ2-1	-	-	TRBV6-5	TGTGCCAGCAGTTACTGGGGGGGGCCGAATGAGCAGTTCTTC	CASSYWGGPNEQFF
TRBJ2-1	-	-	TRBV20-1	-	CSAFTGGNQPQHFGEQFF
TRBJ2-7	many	TRBD2	TRBV6-1	TGTGCCAGCAGAACTAGCGGGAGCGGATCCTACGAGCAGTACTTC	CASRTSGSGSYEQYF
TRBJ1-1	few	-	TRBV19	TGTGCCAGTAGGGTTGCGGCGTGGGATGAAGCTTTCTTT	CASRVAAWDEAFF
TRBJ2-7	few	-	TRBV4-1	TGCGCCAGCAGCCAAGCGACGCCTAGCGCTACCTACGAGCAGTACTTC	CASSQATPSATYEQYF
TRBJ1-2	many	-	TRBV20-1	TGCAGTGCCAGTGACCGGATCGGCTACACCTTC	CSASDRIGYTF
TRBJ2-7	few	-	TRBV7-9	TGTGCCAGCAGTCATAACCGGGACCGCTACGAGCAGTACTTC	CASSHNRDRYEQYF
TRBJ1-5	-	-	TRBV20-1	TGCAGTGCTAGAGATAATATAAAGGGAGGTCAGCCCCAGCATTTT	CSARDNIKGGQPQHF
TRBJ1-3	many	TRBD1	TRBV4-1	TGCGCCAGCAGCCAAGAAGGGACAGGAGCGGGAAACACCATATATTTT	CASSQEGTGAGNTIYF
TRBJ2-7	-	-	TRBV16	TGTGCCAGCAGCCAAGGGTCCCCAAACTCCGAGCAGTACTTC	CASSQGSPNSEQYF
TRBJ2-3	-	TRBD2	TRBV5-8	TGTGCCAGCAGCTTGGGGACTAGCGGGTTGCATACGCAGTATTTT	CASSLGTSGLHTQYF
TRBJ1-1	-	-	TRBV27	TGTGCCAGCAGTTTATCGAGGCAGGGGAGCACTGAAGCTTTCTTT	CASSLSRQGSTEAFF
TRBJ2-7	once	-	TRBV18	TGTGCCAGCTCACCCTCGGCAGGGCATAAAGAGCAGTACTTC	CASSPSAGHKEQYF
TRBJ1-2	many	-	TRBV29-1	TGCAGCGTTGAAAAGAGGCAGGTTAACTATGGCTACACCTTC	CSVEKRQVNYGYTF
TRBJ2-1	-	TRBD2	TRBV29-1	TGCAGCGACCAGACTAGCGGGAGGCCTGACTACAATGAGCAGTTCTTC	CSDQTSGRPDYNEQFF
TRBJ1-1	many	-	TRBV10-3	TGTGCCATCAGAGGGACTGTGAACACTGAAGCTTTCTTT	CAIRGTVNTEAFF
TRBJ2-7	-	TRBD1	TRBV11-3	TGTGCCAGCAGCTCGGGACAGGCCCCCTACGAGCAGTACTTC	CASSSGQAPYEQYF
TRBJ1-2	many	TRBD1	TRBV7-8	TGTGCCAGCAGCGATCAGGGGGGTCCTAACTATGGCTACACCTTC	CASSDQGGPNYGYTF
TRBJ2-2	-	TRBD2	TRBV12-3/TRBV12-4	TGTGCCAGCAGTCTCTGGACTAGCGGGACCGGGGAGCTGTTTTTT	CASSLWTSGTGELFF
TRBJ1-1	-	TRBD1	TRBV20-1	TGCAGTGCTCGTACAGGGGACACTGAAGCTTTCTTT	CSARTGDTEAFF
TRBJ1-1	few	-	TRBV2	TGTGCCAGCAGTGAAAGGATGGCCCCGAACACTGAAGCTTTCTTT	CASSERMAPNTEAFF
TRBJ1-2	-	-	TRBV6-4	TGTGCCAGCAGTGGTGGCAGGGGCTACACCTTC	CASSGGRGYTF